These 7 T cell receptor beta chains were all obtained from the same sample, sequenced in a study of human T cells and chemical hapten exposure. Time point meaning: pre-sensitization, week 0. The treatment here: therapeutic diphenylcyclopropenone sensitization with weekly scalp DPC. Via MiXCR, TCRdb re-called the RACE reads, giving one row per CDR3 protein. There are 300,000 to 450,000 distinct CDR3 sequences in the sample; 5.1% occur only once, and just over 2.5% lies in the top ten. This sample comprised whole blood, obtained in connection with sensitization to the hapten diphenylcyclopropenone (DPC). These receptors all come from a woman aged 45-59 years with alopecia areata. Some clones in this sample may be carry-over from other donors' samples.

This clonotype was recorded only once. A much larger clone differs by one base, so this may be a read error. This rearrangement joins TRBV21-1 to TRBJ2-4. TRBV21-1 is given as a pseudogene. The CDR3 consists of 18 residues. Here the CDR3 reads CASSKAHYSEVAKNIQYF. The CDR3, as DNA: TGTGCCAGCAGCAAAGCGCACTACAGCGAGGTGGCCAAAAACATTCAGTACTTC.

This clonotype was detected many times. J is TRBJ2-3 and V is TRBV10-3; D gene unclear. V was trimmed by 8 bases and J by 0 bases, leaving 15 bases between them. The CDR3 consists of 15 residues. Germline V lookup: CDR1 ENHRY, CDR2 SYGVKD. CDR3 protein: CAISKAATSTDTQYF. The DNA of the CDR3 is TGTGCCATCTCCAAGGCAGCTACTAGCACAGATACGCAGTATTTT.

This clonotype was counted only a few times. The rearrangement joins TRBV25-1 to TRBJ2-7, with 8 bases matching TRBD2. Trimming cost V 5 bases and J 2 bases; bases outside gene matches: 5. Germline CDR1 MGHDK, CDR2 SYGVNS. The CDR3 runs 14 residues. The CDR3 nucleotides read TGTGCCAGCAGTCATAGCGGGGCCCCCTACGAGCAGTACTTC. Translation gives CASSHSGAPYEQYF.

This clonotype was seen more than once but under ten times. This chain connects TRBV3-1 to TRBJ2-7; 10 nucleotides align to TRBD2. Germline V gene data show CDR1 as LGHDT and CDR2 as YNNKEL (reference sequence). V lost 0 bases, J lost 9 bases, and 8 bases stayed unmatched. The CDR3 extends over 15 amino acids. CDR3 loop: CASSQEGLAAPGQYF. The CDR3 coding sequence is TGTGCCAGCAGCCAAGAAGGACTAGCGGCGCCTGGGCAGTACTTC.

This clonotype was detected only a few times. The V gene is TRBV7-2, the J gene TRBJ2-5; D remains unclear. The germline V and J ends were trimmed by 1 base and 4 bases, with 7 bases remaining between them. Germline assignment: CDR1 SGHTA and CDR2 FQGNSA. The CDR3 extends over 13 amino acids. The CDR3 DNA reads as TGTGCCAGCAGCTTAGTGTCCCGAGAGACCCAGTACTTC. It yields the protein CASSLVSRETQYF.

This clonotype appeared a few times. The chain employs TRBV7-9 and TRBJ1-4; possible D gene TRBD1, 5 bases. Trimming removed 4 bases from V and 12 bases from J, with 12 bases in between. The germline CDR1 and CDR2 sequences are SEHNR and FQNEAQ (reference sequence). This CDR3 has 12 residues. This CDR3 reads CASSSGTDQLFF. The CDR3 bases are TGTGCCAGCAGCTCAGGGACTGACCAACTGTTTTTT.

This clonotype was seen only a few times. J is TRBJ2-7 and V is TRBV7-9; D possibly corresponds to TRBD2 (5 bases). The germline gives CDR1 SEHNR, CDR2 FQNEAQ (reference sequence). This CDR3 comprises 15 residues. V lost 4 bases to trimming and J lost 7 bases, with 20 bases between them. CDR3 protein: CASSSLGSPPGEQYF. CDR3 DNA sequence: TGTGCCAGCAGCTCCCTAGGGTCCCCACCGGGGGAGCAGTACTTC.